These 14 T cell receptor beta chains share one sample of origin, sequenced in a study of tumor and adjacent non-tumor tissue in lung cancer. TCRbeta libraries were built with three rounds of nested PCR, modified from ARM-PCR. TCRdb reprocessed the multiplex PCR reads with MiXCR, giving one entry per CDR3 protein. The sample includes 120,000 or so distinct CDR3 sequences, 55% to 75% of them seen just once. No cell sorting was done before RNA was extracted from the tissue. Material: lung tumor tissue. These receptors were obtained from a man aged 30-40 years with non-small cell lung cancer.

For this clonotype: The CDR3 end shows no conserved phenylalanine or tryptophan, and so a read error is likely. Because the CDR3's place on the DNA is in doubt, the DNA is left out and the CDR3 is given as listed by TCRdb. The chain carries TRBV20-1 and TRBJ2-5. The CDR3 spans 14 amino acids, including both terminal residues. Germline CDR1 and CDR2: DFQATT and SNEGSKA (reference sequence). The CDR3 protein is CSAPIDRLLKTQYS.

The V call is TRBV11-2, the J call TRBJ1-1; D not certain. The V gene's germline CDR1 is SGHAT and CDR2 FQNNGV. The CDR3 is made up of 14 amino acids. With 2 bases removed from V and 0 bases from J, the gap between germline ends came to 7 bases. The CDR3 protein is CASSLNKVNTEAFF. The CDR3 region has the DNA TGTGCCAGCAGCTTAAATAAGGTGAACACTGAAGCTTTCTTT.

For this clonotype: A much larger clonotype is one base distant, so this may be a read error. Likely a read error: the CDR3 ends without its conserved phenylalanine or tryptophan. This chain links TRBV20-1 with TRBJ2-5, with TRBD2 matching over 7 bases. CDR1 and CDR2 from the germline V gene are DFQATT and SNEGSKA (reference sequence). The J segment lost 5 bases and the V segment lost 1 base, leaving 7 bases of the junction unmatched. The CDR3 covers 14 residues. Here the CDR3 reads CSARAWQAGETQYY. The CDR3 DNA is TGCAGTGCTAGAGCATGGCAAGCGGGGGAGACCCAGTACTAC.

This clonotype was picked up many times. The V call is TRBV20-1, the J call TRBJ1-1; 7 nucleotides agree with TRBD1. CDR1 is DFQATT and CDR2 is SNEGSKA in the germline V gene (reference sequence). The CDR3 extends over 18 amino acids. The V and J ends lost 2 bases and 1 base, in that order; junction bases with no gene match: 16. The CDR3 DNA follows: TGCAGTGCTAGAAAAGGGGGCGGCGGGAGACAGGCGAACACTGAAGCTTTCTTT. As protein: CSARKGGGGRQANTEAFF.

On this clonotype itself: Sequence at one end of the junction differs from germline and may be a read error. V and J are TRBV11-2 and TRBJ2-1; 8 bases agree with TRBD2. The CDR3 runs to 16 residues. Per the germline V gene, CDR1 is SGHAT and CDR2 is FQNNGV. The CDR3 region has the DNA TGTGTCAGCAGCCGTACCGGGACTAGGATCGGCTGTGAGCAGTTCTTC. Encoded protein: CVSSRTGTRIGCEQFF. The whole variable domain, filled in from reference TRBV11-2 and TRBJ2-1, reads EAGVAQSPRYKIIEKRQSVAFWCNPISGHATLYWYQQILGQGPKLLIQFQNNGVVDDSQLPKDRFSAERLKGVDSTLKIQPAKLEDSAVYLCVSSRTGTRIGCEQFFGPGTRLTVL.

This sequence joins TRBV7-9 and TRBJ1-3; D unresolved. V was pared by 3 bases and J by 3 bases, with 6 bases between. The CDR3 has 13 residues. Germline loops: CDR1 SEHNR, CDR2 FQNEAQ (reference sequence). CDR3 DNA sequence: TGTGCCAGCAGCTTGGACGGTGGAAACACCATATATTTT. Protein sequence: CASSLDGGNTIYF.

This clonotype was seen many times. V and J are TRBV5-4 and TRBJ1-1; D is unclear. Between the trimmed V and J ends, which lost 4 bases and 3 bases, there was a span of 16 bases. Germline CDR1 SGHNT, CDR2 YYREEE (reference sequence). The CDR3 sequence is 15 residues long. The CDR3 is CASSTGEGLDTEAFF. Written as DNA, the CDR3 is TGTGCCAGCAGCACTGGAGAAGGGTTGGACACTGAAGCTTTCTTT.

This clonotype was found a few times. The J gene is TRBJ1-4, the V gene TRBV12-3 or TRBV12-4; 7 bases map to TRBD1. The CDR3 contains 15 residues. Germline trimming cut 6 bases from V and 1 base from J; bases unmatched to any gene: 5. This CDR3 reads CASSRQGLTNEKLFF. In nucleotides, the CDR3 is TGTGCCAGCAGCCGACAGGGACTAACTAATGAAAAACTGTTTTTT.

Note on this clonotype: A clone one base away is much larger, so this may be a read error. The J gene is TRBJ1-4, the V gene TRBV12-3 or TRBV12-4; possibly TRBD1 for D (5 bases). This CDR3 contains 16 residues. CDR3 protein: CASRRQGFTDGEKLLF. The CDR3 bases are TGTGCCAGCAGACGTCAGGGTTTTACTGATGGAGAAAAACTGCTTTTT.

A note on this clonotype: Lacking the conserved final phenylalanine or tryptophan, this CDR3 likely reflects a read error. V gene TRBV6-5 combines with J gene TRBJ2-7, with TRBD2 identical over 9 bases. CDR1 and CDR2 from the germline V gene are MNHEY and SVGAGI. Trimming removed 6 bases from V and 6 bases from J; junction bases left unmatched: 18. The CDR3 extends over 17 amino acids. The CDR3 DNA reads TGTGCCAGCAGGGAACCCTTCACCGGGACTAGCAGTCTCGAGCAGTACTTG. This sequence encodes CASREPFTGTSSLEQYL.

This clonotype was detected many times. Written as DNA, the CDR3 is TGCAGTGCTAGGCCCGGGGGCCCCTATGAGCAGTTCTTC. Protein sequence: CSARPGGPYEQFF. The J gene is TRBJ2-1, the V gene TRBV20-1; D is tentatively TRBD1 or TRBD2 (6 bases each). Trimming pared 3 bases from V and 8 bases from J, leaving 14 bases between. From germline, CDR1 is DFQATT and CDR2 SNEGSKA (reference sequence). The CDR3 extends over 13 amino acids.

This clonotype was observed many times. The CDR3 nucleotides read TGTGCCACCCAGCGGGAGCGCTCCTACGAGCAGTACTTC. Translating it yields CATQRERSYEQYF. This chain uses TRBV11-3 with TRBJ2-7; 8 bases line up with TRBD2. Germline values: CDR1 SGHNT, CDR2 YENEEA. This CDR3 is 13 amino acids long. J gave up 0 bases and V 10 bases, and 5 bases lay outside the gene matches.

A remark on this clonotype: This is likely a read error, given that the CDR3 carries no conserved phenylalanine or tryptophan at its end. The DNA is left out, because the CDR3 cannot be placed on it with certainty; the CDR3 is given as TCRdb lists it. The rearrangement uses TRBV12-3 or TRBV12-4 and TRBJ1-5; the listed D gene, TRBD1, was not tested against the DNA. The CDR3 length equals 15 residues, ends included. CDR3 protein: CASRRTGDYNQPKHY.

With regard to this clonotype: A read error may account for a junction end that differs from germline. For the CDR3, the DNA is TGTGCCAGCATTTACGGGGGGGCAGGGATGGAGTGCACTGAAGCTTTCTTT. Residues: CASIYGGAGMECTEAFF. The chain is built from TRBV6-2 or TRBV6-3 and TRBJ1-1, with D perhaps matching TRBD1 (6 bases). The germline CDR1 and CDR2 sequences are MNHEY and SVGEGT. CDR3 length: 17 amino acids.